The TCR beta chain described here comes from a study of blood T cell repertoires in COVID-19. The CDR3 is 13 amino acids. The trim removed 6 bases at V and 6 bases at J, leaving 6 bases unmatched. Germline lookup yields CDR1 MNHEY and CDR2 SVGAGI. Sequencing was performed with immunoSEQ multiplex PCR; in TCRdb, only in-frame clones are kept and a portion is missing. The sample shows a few hundred thousand clones, 87% of them seen only once. The material sequenced was PBMCs or T cells enriched from blood (not recorded which). The rearrangement joins TRBV6-5 to TRBJ2-7; the match to TRBD1 covers 9 bases. This sequence was found in a woman aged 25 to 39 who had recovered from COVID-19. The chain's CDR3 is CASSGQGSAEQYF. In DNA form, the CDR3 reads TGTGCCAGCAGCGGACAGGGGTCGGCCGAGCAGTACTTC.